The present TCR beta chain was sequenced within a study of T-cell reconstitution after alpha-beta-depleted transplantation in children. Notes on the study in general: Diversity of TCRbeta at day 60 was high in some patients, arising from surviving recipient T cells and thymic progenitors.

The CDR3 is 16 amino acids. V dropped 0 bases and J dropped 0 bases, with 12 bases sitting between them. The V gene's germline CDR1 is DFQATT and CDR2 SNEGSKA (reference sequence). Preparing the TCRbeta library involved the use of unique molecular identifiers. From the PCR reads, TCRdb called clonotypes with MiXCR, one entry per CDR3 protein. The sample has 450,000 to 550,000 distinct CDR3 sequences, over 9.5% seen once. This clonotype was counted only a few times. Its cognate antigen is unknown. The sequencing here drew on PBMCs, mostly from graft donor cells, taken 180 days after TCRalphabeta/CD19-depleted stem cell transplant. The chain has TRBV20-1 and TRBJ2-1; D call uncertain. This TCR was recovered from a female patient between 2 and 15 years old who had a stem cell transplant for aplastic anemia, so the T cells may come from the graft donor. CDR3 coding DNA: TGCAGTGCTAGAGATTCCTGGTGGGGCTCCTACAATGAGCAGTTCTTC. Translated: CSARDSWWGSYNEQFF.